The T cell receptor (beta chain) under discussion was sequenced for a study of identical twins. Overall study findings and caveats: Conclusions came from cross-sectional statistical analysis, not from following the same donors. Researchers reported weaker excess twin sharing in beta out-of-frame sequences.

TCRdb passed the 5' RACE reads through MiXCR, listing each CDR3 protein once. Here the sample spans roughly 350,000 distinct CDR3 sequences, roughly 9% being singletons. In this sample, this clonotype turned up many times. The target antigen is unknown. In germline, CDR1 is SEHNR, CDR2 FQNEAQ (reference sequence). Losses at the gene ends were 5 bases for V and 4 bases for J; bases not matched to a gene: 7. This CDR3 spans 16 amino acids. The donors were all healthy and Caucasian. Sequences were obtained from naive T cells sorted from blood. The sequence derives from a woman in her fifties or sixties in good health. The rearrangement uses TRBV7-9 and TRBJ2-1; 11 bases agree with TRBD2. CDR3 in DNA: TGTGCCAGCAGCCCGGGACTAGCGGCCTTTTACAATGAGCAGTTCTTC. It yields the protein CASSPGLAAFYNEQFF.